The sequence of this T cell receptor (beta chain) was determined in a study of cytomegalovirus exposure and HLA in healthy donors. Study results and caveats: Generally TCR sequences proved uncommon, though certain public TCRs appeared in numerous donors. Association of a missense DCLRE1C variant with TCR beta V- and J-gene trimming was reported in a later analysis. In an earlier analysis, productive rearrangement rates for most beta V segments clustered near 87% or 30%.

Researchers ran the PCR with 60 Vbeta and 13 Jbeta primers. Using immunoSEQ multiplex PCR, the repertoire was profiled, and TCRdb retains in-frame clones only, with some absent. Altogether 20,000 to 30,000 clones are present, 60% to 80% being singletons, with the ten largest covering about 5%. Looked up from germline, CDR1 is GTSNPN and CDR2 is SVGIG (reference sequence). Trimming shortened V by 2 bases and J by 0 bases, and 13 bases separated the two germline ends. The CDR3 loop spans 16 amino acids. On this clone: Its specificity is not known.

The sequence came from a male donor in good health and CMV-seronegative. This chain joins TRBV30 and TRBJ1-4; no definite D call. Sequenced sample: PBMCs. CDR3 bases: TGTGCCTGGAGTCTCACTCGGGGATCAACTAATGAAAAACTGTTTTTT. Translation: CAWSLTRGSTNEKLFF.